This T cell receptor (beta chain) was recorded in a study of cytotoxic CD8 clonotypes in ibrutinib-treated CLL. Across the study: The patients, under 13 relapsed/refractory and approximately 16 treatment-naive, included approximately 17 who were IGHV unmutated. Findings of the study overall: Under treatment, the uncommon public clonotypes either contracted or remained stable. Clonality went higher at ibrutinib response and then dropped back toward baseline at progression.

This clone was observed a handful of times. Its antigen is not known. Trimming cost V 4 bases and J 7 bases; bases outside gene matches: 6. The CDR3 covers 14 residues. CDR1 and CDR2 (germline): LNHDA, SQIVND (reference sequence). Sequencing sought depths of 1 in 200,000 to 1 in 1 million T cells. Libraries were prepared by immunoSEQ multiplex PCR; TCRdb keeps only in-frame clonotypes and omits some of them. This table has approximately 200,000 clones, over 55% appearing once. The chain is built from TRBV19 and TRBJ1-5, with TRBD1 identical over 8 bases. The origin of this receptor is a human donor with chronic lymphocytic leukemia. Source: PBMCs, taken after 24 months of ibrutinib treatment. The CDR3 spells CASSTQGEGQPQHF. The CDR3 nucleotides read TGTGCCAGTAGTACACAGGGGGAAGGGCAGCCCCAGCATTTT.